This T cell receptor (beta chain) was retrieved from a study of CD8 T cells in Susac syndrome. Study conclusions and caveats: That the number of individuals in its TCR sequencing and HLA analysis was relatively small was acknowledged by the study.

RNA amounts of roughly 0.5 to 1 ug underwent reverse transcription with random hexamers. Amplification of TCR beta CDR3 used immunoSEQ multiplex PCR across 54 Vbeta and 13 Jbeta. TCRdb passed the immunoSEQ multiplex PCR reads through MiXCR, listing each CDR3 protein once. The profile shows about 130,000 distinct CDR3 sequences, 90% to 95% of them singletons. Remarks on this clonotype: Its antigen is unidentified.

TCR beta was sequenced from blood CD8+ and CD4+ T cells. TEMRA cells were FACS-enriched, while CD8+ and CD4+ T cells were negatively isolated. The TCR comes from a human donor with Susac syndrome. The sequenced sample consisted of CD8+ T cells from PBMCs.

The chain's CDR3 is CASSPAFEGPRGETQYF. The CDR3 region has the DNA TGTGCCAGCAGCCCCGCGTTTGAGGGGCCCCGGGGAGAGACCCAGTACTTC. This sequence joins TRBV6-1 and TRBJ2-5, with D perhaps matching TRBD1 or TRBD2 (5 bases each). This CDR3 is 17 amino acids long. Germline loops: CDR1 MNHNS, CDR2 SASEGT. The V gene lost 6 bases and the J gene lost 4 bases, with 24 bases spanning the gap.